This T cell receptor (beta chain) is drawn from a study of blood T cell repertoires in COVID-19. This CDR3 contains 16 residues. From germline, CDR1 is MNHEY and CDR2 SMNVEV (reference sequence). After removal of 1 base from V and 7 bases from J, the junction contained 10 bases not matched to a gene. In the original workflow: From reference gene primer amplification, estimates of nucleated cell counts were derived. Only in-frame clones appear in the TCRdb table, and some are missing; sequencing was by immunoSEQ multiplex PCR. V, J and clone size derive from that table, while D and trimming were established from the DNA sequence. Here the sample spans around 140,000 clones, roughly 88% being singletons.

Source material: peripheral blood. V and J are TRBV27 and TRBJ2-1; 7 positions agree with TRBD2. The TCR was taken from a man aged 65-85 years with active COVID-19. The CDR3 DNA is TGTGCCAGCAGTTTATTAGTCCCTAGCGGAGGTAATGAGCAGTTCTTC. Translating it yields CASSLLVPSGGNEQFF.